The source of this T cell receptor beta chain is a study of T cell repertoires and HLA-DP antigens. Comments on this clone: Antigen specificity is unknown.

The repertoire was sequenced with immunoSEQ multiplex PCR; TCRdb's copy has only in-frame clones and lacks some. The sample comprises around 70,000 clones, around three quarters of which are singletons, and 1.5% to 2% rests with the top ten. The germline V gene has CDR1 SGHAT and CDR2 FQNNGV. The CDR3 sequence is 15 residues long. V lost 5 bases and J 5 bases, leaving 18 bases between the germline ends. The clonotype originates from a man between 60 and 75 years old in good health and CMV-seronegative. The chain links TRBV11-2 to TRBJ1-1, with D perhaps TRBD1 (6 bases). Sequencing was carried out using CD4+ T cells from PBMCs. CDR3 sequence reads: CASSPTSRGGTEAFF. In DNA, the CDR3 is TGTGCCAGCAGCCCCACCTCTAGGGGGGGTACTGAAGCTTTCTTT.